Listed below are T cell receptor beta chains from one sample, sequenced in a study of T cells in Graves' hyperthyroidism and ophthalmopathy. TCRdb processed the multiplex PCR reads anew with MiXCR; each CDR3 protein has one entry. This sample has 350,000 to 400,000 distinct CDR3 sequences, with approximately 18% found just once. The specimen sequenced was blood. Source of these receptors: a man younger than 35 with Graves' ophthalmopathy. Both conserved end residues are part of each CDR3. D genes are given only for firm matches.

d_gene | v_gene | CDR3aa
. | TRBV6-1 | CASSKNYEQYF
TRBD2 | TRBV11-2 | CASSLTGTSGATQYF
. | TRBV18 | CASSPPGRDTYNEQFF
TRBD1 | TRBV29-1 | CSVPGQGATQYF
TRBD1 | TRBV5-1 | CASSFRQGSNTGELFF
TRBD2 | TRBV20-1 | CSAKGRGSYEQYF
. | TRBV10-1 | CASSEYAGGEEQYF
. | TRBV24-1 | CATNSGDTEQFF
. | TRBV28 | CASSTRGVSEGYTF
TRBD1 | TRBV20-1 | CSAISLGQESSYNSPLHF
TRBD2 | TRBV6-2/TRBV6-3 | CASSYDGGAYNEQFF
TRBD2 | TRBV3-1 | CASSRPGLAGSYEQYF
. | TRBV6-4 | CASSVEDTEAFF
TRBD1 | TRBV19 | CASSPTGTYGYTF
. | TRBV2 | CASSELALNEQFF
TRBD1 | TRBV5-1 | CASSLGTDRQQFF
TRBD1 | TRBV2 | CASSEDRGKSSPLHF
. | TRBV7-2 | CASSRVHPEGINYGYTF
TRBD2 | TRBV7-3 | CASSLCLAGMYQETQYF
. | TRBV28 | CASTGGQVVTGELFF
. | TRBV28 | CASSYPRGRSSYEQYF
. | TRBV12-3/TRBV12-4 | CASGAGGNTIYF
. | TRBV9 | CASGRAGYGYTF
. | TRBV29-1 | CSVLFGAVNTEAFF
. | TRBV2 | CASSEAGTLAAEAFF
. | TRBV18 | CASSPGSGADYGYTF
. | TRBV13 | CASLLVGTEAFF
. | TRBV9 | CASSVGGVAETQYF
. | TRBV20-1 | CSARPQLRETQYF
TRBD2 | TRBV4-1 | CASSQGLAGLSSYNEQFF
TRBD1 | TRBV13 | CASSLLIDRDGNTIYF
TRBD1 | TRBV6-5 | CASSYHPSTGVGNTIYF
. | TRBV29-1 | CSAGIMLNYNEHFF
. | TRBV11-1 | CASRKGVITGELFF
. | TRBV12-3/TRBV12-4 | CASSFHPSRNEQFF
. | TRBV2 | CAGRADDEKLFF
TRBD1 | TRBV5-1 | CASSGGQTNTGELFF
. | TRBV29-1 | CSGGLEETQYF
TRBD1 | TRBV7-9 | CASSLDRGLVAKNIQYF
TRBD1 | TRBV20-1 | CSAQTGDLFGEQFF
. | TRBV6-5 | CASSSTGTPEGDTQYF
. | TRBV6-1 | CASTREWVGSNQPQHF